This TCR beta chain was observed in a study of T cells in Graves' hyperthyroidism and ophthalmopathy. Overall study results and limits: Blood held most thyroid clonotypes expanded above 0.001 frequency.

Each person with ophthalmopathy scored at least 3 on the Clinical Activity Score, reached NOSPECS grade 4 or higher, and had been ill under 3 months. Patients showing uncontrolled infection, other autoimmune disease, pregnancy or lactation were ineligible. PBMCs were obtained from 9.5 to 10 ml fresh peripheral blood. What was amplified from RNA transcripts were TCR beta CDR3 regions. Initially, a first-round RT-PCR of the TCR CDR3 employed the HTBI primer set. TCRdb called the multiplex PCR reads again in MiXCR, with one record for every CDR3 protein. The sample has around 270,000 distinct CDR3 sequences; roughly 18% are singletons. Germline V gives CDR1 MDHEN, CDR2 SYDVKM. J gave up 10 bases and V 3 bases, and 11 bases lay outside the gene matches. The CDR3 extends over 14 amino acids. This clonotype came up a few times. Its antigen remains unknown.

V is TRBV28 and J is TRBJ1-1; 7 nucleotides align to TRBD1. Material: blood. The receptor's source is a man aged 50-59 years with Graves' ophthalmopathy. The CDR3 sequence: CASSLWKLTGSAFF. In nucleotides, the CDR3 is TGTGCCAGCAGTTTGTGGAAATTGACAGGGTCAGCTTTCTTT. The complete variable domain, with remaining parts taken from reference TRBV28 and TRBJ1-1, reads DVKVTQSSRYLVKRTGEKVFLECVQDMDHENMFWYRQDPGLGLRLIYFSYDVKMKEKGDIPEGYSVSREKKERFSLILESASTNQTSMYLCASSLWKLTGSAFFGQGTRLTVV.